Listed below are T cell receptor beta chains from one sample, sequenced in a study of CD8+CD57+ T cells in acquired aplastic anemia. MiXCR, run by TCRdb on the reads, gives a single entry per CDR3 protein. The sample lists some 190,000 distinct CDR3 sequences; 46% were seen once. Sequenced input: sorted CD4+, CD8+, or CD8+CD57+ T cells (not recorded which) from PBMCs. These receptors all come from a human donor in good health. The CDR3 runs from the conserved cysteine through the conserved F or W. The D gene is left open where the match is weak. Only some rows state a clone size, as once, few, many or a class for expanded clones.

TRBJ2-7 | few | TRBD1 | TRBV19 | CASSMGQGEYEQYF | TGTGCCAGTAGTATGGGACAGGGTGAATACGAGCAGTACTTC
TRBJ2-5 | NA | NA | TRBV2 | CASKTVQETQYF | TGTGCCAGCAAGACGGTACAAGAGACCCAGTACTTC
TRBJ1-3 | NA | TRBD1 | TRBV6-1 | CASSVGQGISGNTIYF | TGTGCCAGCAGTGTCGGACAGGGGATCTCTGGAAACACCATATATTTT
TRBJ1-5 | NA | TRBD1 | TRBV19 | CASSQTGVQPQHF | TGTGCCAGTAGTCAGACAGGGGTGCAGCCCCAGCATTTT
TRBJ2-5 | NA | TRBD2 | TRBV29-1 | CSVDLLARETQYF | TGCAGCGTTGATCTACTAGCGCGGGAGACCCAGTACTTC
TRBJ1-5 | few | TRBD1 | TRBV13 | CASSTDQGQGKRASNQPQHF | TGTGCCAGCAGCACCGACCAGGGACAGGGAAAACGGGCTAGCAATCAGCCCCAGCATTTT
TRBJ2-2 | many | NA | TRBV9 | CASTRTSTNTGELFF | TGTGCCAGCACCAGGACTTCAACGAACACCGGGGAGCTGTTTTTT
TRBJ1-4 | once | NA | TRBV2 | CASKLGRLNEKLFF | TGTGCCAGCAAGTTGGGCAGACTTAATGAAAAACTGTTTTTT
TRBJ1-2 | once | TRBD1 | TRBV29-1 | CSVGTGGSYGYTF | TGCAGCGTTGGGACAGGGGGCAGCTATGGCTACACCTTC
TRBJ2-7 | NA | NA | TRBV20-1 | CSAILANLDEQYF | TGCAGTGCTATTCTAGCTAACTTAGACGAGCAGTACTTC
TRBJ1-5 | NA | TRBD1 | TRBV3-1 | CASSRAGQGFAPQHF | TGTGCCAGCAGCCGTGCGGGACAGGGGTTTGCGCCCCAGCATTTT
TRBJ1-5 | NA | TRBD1 | TRBV10-1 | CATNGSGGSLFGNQPQHF | TGCGCCACCAACGGGTCAGGGGGAAGTCTCTTCGGCAATCAGCCCCAGCATTTT
TRBJ1-6 | NA | NA | TRBV2 | CASIGQGRHSPLHF | TGTGCCAGCATCGGGCAGGGAAGACATTCACCCCTCCACTTT
TRBJ2-2 | many | NA | TRBV6-5 | CASSYTGRARELFF | TGTGCCAGCAGTTACACAGGGCGAGCCCGGGAGCTGTTTTTT
TRBJ2-6 | NA | NA | TRBV24-1 | CATQDSGANVLTF | TGTGCCACCCAGGATTCTGGGGCCAACGTCCTGACTTTC
TRBJ2-3 | many | NA | TRBV5-4 | CASSREGNTQYF | TGTGCCAGCAGCCGCGAGGGCAATACGCAGTATTTT
TRBJ1-1 | NA | NA | TRBV7-8 | CASSNRNELGTEAFF | TGTGCCAGCAGCAACAGGAACGAACTGGGGACTGAAGCTTTCTTT
TRBJ2-2 | NA | NA | TRBV11-2 | CASSSRFREGNTGGLFF | TGTGCCAGCAGCTCCCGCTTTAGAGAGGGAAACACCGGGGGGCTGTTTTTT
TRBJ2-7 | many | NA | TRBV4-2 | CASSQPASYEQYF | TGTGCCAGCAGCCAACCAGCATCATACGAGCAGTACTTC
TRBJ2-1 | many | TRBD2 | TRBV10-1 | CASSPGTSGTNEQFF | TGCGCCAGCAGTCCCGGGACTAGCGGGACCAATGAGCAGTTCTTC
TRBJ1-2 | NA | TRBD1 | TRBV5-8 | CASSPDRGRGYTF | TGTGCCAGCAGCCCGGACAGGGGGCGAGGCTACACCTTC
TRBJ2-1 | many | TRBD2 | TRBV29-1 | CSAGLVGNEQFF | TGCAGCGCCGGACTAGTTGGCAATGAGCAGTTCTTC
TRBJ1-6 | NA | NA | TRBV7-7 | CASSVQHGSPLHF | TGTGCTAGCAGCGTCCAACACGGGTCACCCCTCCACTTT
TRBJ2-2 | many | NA | TRBV7-7 | CASSLAPRANTGELFF | TGTGCTAGCAGCTTAGCTCCCAGGGCAAACACCGGGGAGCTGTTTTTT
TRBJ1-2 | NA | TRBD1 | TRBV2 | CASSETGQGGYTF | TGTGCCAGCAGTGAGACAGGACAGGGTGGCTACACCTTC
TRBJ2-2 | NA | TRBD1 | TRBV12-5 | CASGRSKGQGGTGELFF | TGTGCTAGTGGTCGCTCTAAGGGACAGGGCGGCACCGGGGAGCTGTTTTTT
TRBJ2-3 | NA | NA | TRBV2 | CASSQGPAHSTDTQYF | TGTGCCAGCAGCCAAGGTCCGGCCCATTCCACAGATACGCAGTATTTT
TRBJ1-2 | NA | NA | TRBV2 | CACSVSTGNYGYTF | TGTGCCTGCAGTGTATCGACTGGGAACTATGGCTACACCTTC
TRBJ2-7 | NA | NA | TRBV6-2/TRBV6-3 | CASSYSASSYEQYF | TGTGCCAGCAGTTACTCGGCGAGCTCCTACGAGCAGTACTTC
TRBJ2-1 | NA | TRBD2 | TRBV15 | CATSSTREGVKNEQFF | TGTGCCACCAGCAGTACACGGGAGGGCGTCAAAAATGAGCAGTTCTTC
TRBJ2-7 | NA | TRBD2 | TRBV20-1 | CSARDIAGAAAEQYF | TGCAGTGCTAGAGATATAGCGGGAGCCGCCGCCGAGCAGTACTTC
TRBJ2-1 | NA | NA | TRBV19 | CASSNPGLGDEQFF | TGTGCCAGTAGTAACCCGGGACTTGGCGATGAGCAGTTCTTC
TRBJ2-5 | many | NA | TRBV6-5 | CASRWEETQYF | TGTGCCAGCAGATGGGAAGAGACCCAGTACTTC
TRBJ1-5 | many | TRBD1 | TRBV6-1 | CASSRQGGGQPQHF | TGTGCCAGCAGTCGACAGGGTGGGGGTCAGCCCCAGCATTTT
TRBJ1-6 | medium-sized | TRBD1 | TRBV25-1 | CASRDSEGANSPLHF | TGTGCCAGCCGGGACAGTGAAGGAGCCAATTCACCCCTCCACTTT
TRBJ1-6 | many | NA | TRBV5-1 | CASSRGGETYNSPLHF | TGCGCCAGCAGCCGAGGGGGAGAGACCTATAATTCACCCCTCCACTTT
TRBJ2-6 | few | NA | TRBV11-3 | CASSFQQLHSGANVLTF | TGTGCCAGCAGCTTCCAACAGCTGCACTCTGGGGCCAACGTCCTGACTTTC
TRBJ1-6 | NA | TRBD1 | TRBV25-1 | CASNRDSNSPLHF | TGTGCCAGCAATCGGGACAGTAATTCACCCCTCCACTTT
TRBJ2-3 | few | NA | TRBV7-6 | CASRLAQGGADTQYF | TGTGCCAGCAGGCTCGCCCAGGGGGGTGCAGATACGCAGTATTTT
TRBJ1-6 | NA | NA | TRBV19 | CASSSPPGYNSPPHF | TGTGCCAGTAGTTCTCCGCCAGGGTATAATTCACCCCCCCACTTT
TRBJ1-1 | NA | NA | TRBV10-2 | CASSAVNTEAFF | TGCGCCAGCAGTGCAGTGAACACTGAAGCTTTCTTT
TRBJ1-5 | once | NA | TRBV7-9 | CASSLDWGDNQPQHF | TGTGCCAGCAGCTTAGATTGGGGGGACAATCAGCCCCAGCATTTT
TRBJ2-1 | many | NA | TRBV11-2 | CASSSGRKSGFLNEQFF | TGTGCCAGCAGCTCCGGACGGAAAAGCGGGTTTCTAAATGAGCAGTTCTTC
TRBJ2-7 | many | NA | TRBV12-3/TRBV12-4 | CASKDTNAYEQYF | TGTGCCAGCAAGGATACCAATGCCTACGAGCAGTACTTC
TRBJ2-7 | many | NA | TRBV25-1 | CASSEYYNSYEQYF | TGTGCCAGCAGTGAATACTATAACTCCTACGAGCAGTACTTC
TRBJ1-1 | many | NA | TRBV7-9 | CASSMGTVNTEAFF | TGTGCCAGCAGCATGGGGACGGTGAACACTGAAGCTTTCTTT
TRBJ2-7 | NA | TRBD2 | TRBV2 | CASSEVSGGAGEQYF | TGTGCCAGCAGTGAAGTCAGCGGGGGGGCCGGCGAGCAGTACTTC
TRBJ2-6 | many | NA | TRBV15 | CATSPRGKLTGANVLTF | TGTGCCACCAGCCCTCGGGGGAAGTTGACTGGGGCCAACGTCCTGACTTTC
TRBJ1-1 | NA | NA | TRBV20-1 | CSASLDSVSKEAFF | TGCAGTGCTAGTCTCGACAGTGTATCAAAAGAAGCTTTCTTT
TRBJ1-3 | NA | NA | TRBV20-1 | CSAKLGGSGNTIYF | TGCAGTGCTAAGTTAGGGGGCTCTGGAAACACCATATATTTT
TRBJ2-7 | NA | TRBD1 | TRBV20-1 | CSARGDRGDSYEQYF | TGCAGTGCTAGGGGCGACAGGGGTGACTCCTACGAGCAGTACTTC
TRBJ2-3 | NA | NA | TRBV6-1 | CASSEVDSTDTQYF | TGTGCCAGCAGTGAGGTAGACAGCACAGATACGCAGTATTTT
TRBJ2-1 | NA | TRBD2 | TRBV24-1 | CAASDLGLAGTEQFF | TGTGCCGCCAGTGACCTGGGACTAGCGGGAACTGAGCAGTTCTTT
TRBJ2-7 | NA | NA | TRBV15 | CATSGLGLQYF | TGTGCCACCAGCGGACTTGGGTTGCAGTACTTC